The source of this T cell receptor beta chain is a study of immune heterogeneity within non-small cell lung tumors. Template material for each sample was about 0.55 ug of bulk tumor genomic DNA. Surgeons took several biopsies per primary tumor, spaced far apart, during surgery. Those enrolled were patients newly diagnosed with untreated non-small cell lung cancer and undergoing curative surgery. Findings of the study overall: Identical dominant CDR3 beta clonotypes were found repeatedly across the tumor sites of a single patient, and these appeared alongside high-frequency clones that were unique to particular tumor locations.

CDR1 SGHVS and CDR2 FQNEAQ come from the germline V gene. J was trimmed by 3 bases and V by 4 bases; bases with no gene match: 11. The CDR3 totals 16 residues. This clonotype is labeled medium-sized. Its antigen is not identified. Multiplex PCR amplified the TCR beta CDR3 region. Its first round ran for 9 to 11 cycles with 32 V and 13 J primers. TCRdb passed the multiplex PCR reads through MiXCR, listing each CDR3 protein once. Among about 2,600 distinct CDR3 sequences, about a sixth were seen once, and the ten largest hold 9% to 15%. Source material: lung tumor tissue. The chain is built from TRBV7-8 and TRBJ2-7; 8 positions match TRBD1. The sequence came from a woman aged 45 to 65 with non-small cell lung cancer. The CDR3 sequence: CASSSDLQTGVYEQYF. The CDR3 DNA sequence: TGTGCCAGCAGCTCCGATCTACAGACAGGGGTCTACGAGCAGTACTTC.